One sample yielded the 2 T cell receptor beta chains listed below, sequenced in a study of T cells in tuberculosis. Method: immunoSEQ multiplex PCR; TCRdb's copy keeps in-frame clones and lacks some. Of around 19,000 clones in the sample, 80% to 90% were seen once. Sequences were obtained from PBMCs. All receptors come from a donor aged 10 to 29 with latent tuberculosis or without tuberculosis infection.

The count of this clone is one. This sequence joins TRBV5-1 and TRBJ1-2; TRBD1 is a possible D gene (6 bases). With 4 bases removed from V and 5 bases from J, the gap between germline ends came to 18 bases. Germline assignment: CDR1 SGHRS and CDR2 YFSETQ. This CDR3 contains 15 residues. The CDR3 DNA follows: TGCGCCAGCAGCGTAACAGGGTTACGCAGTTATGGCTACACCTTC. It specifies CASSVTGLRSYGYTF.

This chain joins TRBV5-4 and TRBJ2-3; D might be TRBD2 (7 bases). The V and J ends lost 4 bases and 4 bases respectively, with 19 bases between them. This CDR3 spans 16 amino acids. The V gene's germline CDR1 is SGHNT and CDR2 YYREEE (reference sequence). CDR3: CASSPPPGGQADTQYF. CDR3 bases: TGTGCCAGCAGCCCGCCCCCGGGGGGCCAAGCAGATACGCAGTATTTT.